One TCR beta chain is described in this entry. The target of this receptor is not known. No much larger clonotype is one base removed from it; base qualities were not supplied. The data stem from a study of blood T cell repertoires in COVID-19 (dated by TCRdb to the early 2020s). At the level of the whole study: Samples from collaborators originated in the United States, Italy and Spain and spanned both the acute and convalescent phases of COVID-19. The prospective study material was composed of cDNA or gDNA derived from T cells, B-cell-depleted T cells, or PBMCs. Deeply sampled blood TCRbeta repertoires from subjects exposed to, actively infected with, or recovered from COVID-19 were included in the dataset. The repertoires were released in a freely available public database intended as a resource for research on the immune response to SARS-CoV-2. Samples came from the ongoing ImmuneRACE study (first 160 participants) plus 1,254 subjects from 6 global collaborators. Nearly every sample came with metadata listing a de-identified subject ID, COVID-19 status, age in years and sex. Where available, HLA class I and class II types were taken from metadata supplied by the sample provider and were not determined by assay-based typing. Broad study findings and their caveats: The quantity of clinical and demographic metadata differed by source and by participant and was supplied without curation.

The immunoSEQ Assay, a bias-controlled multiplex PCR, was used to amplify TCRbeta CDR3 regions from genomic DNA. Processing in the source paper ran as follows. Nucleated cell counts per sample were estimated from amplification of reference gene primers within the assay. To quantify the absolute abundance of each unique TCRbeta CDR3 rearrangement, sequence reads were collapsed and filtered. For each sample, productive Simpson clonality was calculated by taking the square root of Simpson's diversity index across productive rearrangements. Entries here come from immuneACCESS through TCRdb and include only in-frame sequences with V and J called. Some clones fail to appear in such tables; in the studies checked, an unresolved V gene covers under half of the shortfall, and the cause of the remainder is unknown. V and J calls and clone size are as listed in that table; D and trimming were resolved from the DNA. The sample records about 81,000 clones, approximately 92% of which are singletons. Roughly 5.2% of the sample goes to the ten largest clones.

Its CDR3 holds 18 amino acids, cysteine through phenylalanine. Kept here is only the CDR3 DNA, which spans 54 bases and is read in frame from base 1. For this chain, trimming is 5 bases at the V end and 0 bases at the J end, and the number of junction bases without a gene match is 9. Looking up the germline V gene (reference sequence) yields CDR1 MNHEY and CDR2 SMNVEV. Whole blood was collected in K2EDTA tubes by collaborating institutions according to the institutions' own protocols. For TCRbeta analysis, collaborators shipped samples in one of three forms: frozen whole blood, isolated PBMCs, or DNA extracted from either of those sample types.

The sequence came from a woman older than 75 with active COVID-19. Sequenced input: peripheral blood. The V gene is TRBV27 and the J gene is TRBJ2-1, with 11 middle bases fitting TRBD2. The CDR3 protein is CASSNLAGGPPSYNEQFF. DNA sequence: TGTGCCAGCAGTAATCTAGCGGGAGGCCCCCCCTCCTACAATGAGCAGTTCTTC.